Listed below are T cell receptor beta chains from one sample, sequenced in a study. TCRdb re-called the 5' RACE reads through MiXCR, storing one row per CDR3 protein. The sample has roughly 58,000 distinct CDR3 sequences; about a fifth are singletons. Sequencing used tumor-infiltrating Tregs sorted from the breast tumor. These receptors all stem from a female donor with breast cancer. Both conserved end residues are part of each CDR3. The D gene is left open where the match is weak. A row's size may be missing; if present it is once, few, many or a size class.

d_call,clone_size,j_call,v_call,cdr3_aa,cdr3_nt
-,few,TRBJ1-1,TRBV28,CASTLGAGNTEAFF,TGTGCCAGCACTTTAGGGGCGGGGAACACTGAAGCTTTCTTT
-,few,TRBJ2-5,TRBV5-1,CASSAGRETQYF,TGCGCCAGCAGCGCCGGACGGGAGACCCAGTACTTC
-,few,TRBJ2-1,TRBV3-1,CASSPKGGMVGNEQFF,TGTGCCAGCAGCCCGAAGGGCGGGATGGTTGGAAATGAGCAGTTCTTC
TRBD2,many,TRBJ2-7,TRBV6-2/TRBV6-3,CASKQRDHEQYF,TGTGCCAGCAAACAGCGGGACCACGAGCAGTACTTC
-,few,TRBJ2-1,TRBV9,CASSVDPGLRPQFF,TGTGCCAGCAGCGTAGACCCCGGACTAAGGCCGCAGTTCTTC
TRBD2,-,TRBJ2-3,TRBV10-3,CAISVGTSGPAGDTQYF,TGTGCCATCAGTGTGGGGACTAGCGGGCCAGCCGGAGATACGCAGTATTTT
TRBD1,few,TRBJ2-3,TRBV12-3/TRBV12-4,CASSLEDRGTDTQYF,TGTGCCAGCAGTTTGGAGGACAGGGGCACAGATACGCAGTATTTT
-,-,TRBJ2-3,TRBV5-1,CASSLFSGGISTDTQYF,TGCGCCAGCAGCTTGTTCTCCGGAGGGATCAGCACAGATACGCAGTATTTT
-,-,TRBJ2-3,TRBV28,CANSQGGTDTQYF,TGTGCCAACTCACAGGGCGGGACAGATACGCAGTATTTT
-,-,TRBJ1-5,TRBV6-1,CASRRQVSNQPQHF,TGTGCCAGCAGGCGACAAGTTAGCAATCAGCCCCAGCATTTT
-,many,TRBJ2-3,TRBV5-6,CASSLAWDSASTDTQYF,TGTGCCAGCAGCTTGGCCTGGGACTCCGCTAGCACAGATACGCAGTATTTT
-,many,TRBJ1-1,TRBV4-1,CASRGPLKGTEAFF,TGCGCCAGCAGAGGACCCCTGAAGGGAACTGAAGCTTTCTTT
-,few,TRBJ1-6,TRBV9,CASSVGAENSPLHF,TGTGCCAGCAGCGTAGGGGCAGAGAATTCACCCCTCCACTTT
TRBD1,many,TRBJ2-7,TRBV5-1,CASGAWRQGTYEQYF,TGCGCCAGCGGCGCATGGAGACAGGGTACCTACGAGCAGTACTTC
-,-,TRBJ1-6,TRBV5-1,CASSLGRGDSPLHF,TGCGCCAGCAGCTTGGGTAGGGGAGATTCACCCCTCCACTTT
-,many,TRBJ2-1,TRBV10-3,CAISGGERTVPNEQFF,TGTGCCATCAGTGGGGGAGAGCGGACTGTACCCAATGAGCAGTTCTTC
-,-,TRBJ1-1,TRBV5-1,CASSLGVQGWTFF,TGCGCCAGCAGCTTGGGGGTCCAGGGGTGGACTTTCTTT
TRBD2,many,TRBJ2-6,TRBV11-2,CASSSSRGRTSGIGSGANVLTF,TGTGCCAGCAGCTCCTCAAGGGGGCGGACTAGCGGGATTGGCTCTGGGGCCAACGTCCTGACTTTC
TRBD1,many,TRBJ2-7,TRBV7-9,CASSSSGQGIPYEQYF,TGTGCCAGCAGCTCCTCTGGACAGGGGATTCCCTACGAGCAGTACTTC
TRBD1,few,TRBJ1-5,TRBV7-9,CASSPTGDRGQPQHF,TGTGCCAGCAGCCCCACTGGGGACAGGGGTCAGCCCCAGCATTTT
-,-,TRBJ2-2,TRBV28,CASSSGGLDTGELFF,TGTGCCAGCAGTTCAGGAGGGCTGGACACCGGGGAGCTGTTTTTT
TRBD1,few,TRBJ2-5,TRBV6-1,CASSRDRKETQYF,TGTGCCAGCAGCCGGGACAGGAAAGAGACCCAGTACTTC
TRBD2,-,TRBJ2-2,TRBV5-5,CASSSGLGYTGERFF,TGTGCCAGCAGCAGCGGACTAGGGTACACCGGGGAGCGGTTTTTT
TRBD2,many,TRBJ2-5,TRBV24-1,CATSGTSPGRETQYF,TGTGCCACCAGTGGGACTAGCCCGGGACGGGAGACCCAGTACTTC
-,many,TRBJ1-2,TRBV20-1,CSAITNWEYYGYTF,TGCAGTGCTATCACCAACTGGGAGTACTATGGCTACACCTTC
-,-,TRBJ1-1,TRBV6-6,CASSSPPGEAFF,TGTGCCAGCAGTTCCCCCCCAGGTGAAGCTTTCTTT
-,-,TRBJ1-1,TRBV9,CASSVGGSMNTEAFF,TGTGCCAGCAGCGTTGGGGGGAGCATGAACACTGAAGCTTTCTTT
TRBD1,-,TRBJ1-2,TRBV28,CASSQIQVGQGADGYTF,TGTGCCAGCAGCCAGATCCAGGTGGGACAGGGTGCTGATGGCTACACCTTC
TRBD2,few,TRBJ2-1,TRBV7-6,CASSARSGLAGRAQFF,TGTGCCAGCAGCGCGCGCTCGGGACTAGCGGGGAGGGCGCAGTTCTTC
-,few,TRBJ2-1,TRBV24-1,CATAAPRGYSYNEQFF,TGTGCCACCGCCGCGCCGCGGGGATACTCCTACAATGAGCAGTTCTTC
TRBD2,many,TRBJ2-3,TRBV4-2,CASSEGLAATDTQYF,TGTGCCAGCAGCGAGGGACTAGCGGCCACAGATACGCAGTATTTT
-,few,TRBJ2-7,TRBV5-1,CASSGGATFGYEQYF,TGCGCCAGCAGCGGGGGTGCCACATTTGGATACGAGCAGTACTTC
-,-,TRBJ1-5,TRBV29-1,CSVVVTTPFQPQHF,TGCAGCGTTGTCGTGACGACACCCTTTCAGCCCCAGCATTTT
TRBD2,few,TRBJ2-1,TRBV20-1,CSASREGSYNEQFF,TGCAGTGCTAGCCGGGAGGGGTCCTACAATGAGCAGTTCTTC
-,-,TRBJ2-5,TRBV5-1,CASSLGWAGETQYF,TGCGCCAGCAGCTTGGGCTGGGCCGGAGAGACCCAGTACTTC
TRBD1,few,TRBJ1-5,TRBV4-1,CASSPQGANNQPQHF,TGCGCCAGCAGCCCCCAGGGGGCGAACAATCAGCCCCAGCATTTT
-,many,TRBJ2-1,TRBV20-1,CSASKPRGLVYNEQFF,TGCAGTGCTAGCAAGCCTAGGGGACTCGTTTACAATGAGCAGTTCTTC
TRBD2,-,TRBJ2-7,TRBV28,CASSSGQAGDYEQYF,TGTGCCAGCAGTTCAGGGCAGGCGGGGGACTACGAGCAGTACTTC
-,few,TRBJ2-1,TRBV11-3,CASSKTPPGISYNEQFF,TGTGCCAGCAGCAAAACCCCCCCAGGGATCTCCTACAATGAGCAGTTCTTC
TRBD1,few,TRBJ2-7,TRBV5-6,CASSLAFPGQGAYEQYF,TGTGCCAGCAGCTTGGCCTTTCCCGGACAGGGGGCCTACGAGCAGTACTTC
TRBD2,many,TRBJ2-1,TRBV5-1,CASSGTSGGAIREQFF,TGCGCCAGCAGCGGGACTAGCGGGGGGGCCATACGTGAGCAGTTCTTC